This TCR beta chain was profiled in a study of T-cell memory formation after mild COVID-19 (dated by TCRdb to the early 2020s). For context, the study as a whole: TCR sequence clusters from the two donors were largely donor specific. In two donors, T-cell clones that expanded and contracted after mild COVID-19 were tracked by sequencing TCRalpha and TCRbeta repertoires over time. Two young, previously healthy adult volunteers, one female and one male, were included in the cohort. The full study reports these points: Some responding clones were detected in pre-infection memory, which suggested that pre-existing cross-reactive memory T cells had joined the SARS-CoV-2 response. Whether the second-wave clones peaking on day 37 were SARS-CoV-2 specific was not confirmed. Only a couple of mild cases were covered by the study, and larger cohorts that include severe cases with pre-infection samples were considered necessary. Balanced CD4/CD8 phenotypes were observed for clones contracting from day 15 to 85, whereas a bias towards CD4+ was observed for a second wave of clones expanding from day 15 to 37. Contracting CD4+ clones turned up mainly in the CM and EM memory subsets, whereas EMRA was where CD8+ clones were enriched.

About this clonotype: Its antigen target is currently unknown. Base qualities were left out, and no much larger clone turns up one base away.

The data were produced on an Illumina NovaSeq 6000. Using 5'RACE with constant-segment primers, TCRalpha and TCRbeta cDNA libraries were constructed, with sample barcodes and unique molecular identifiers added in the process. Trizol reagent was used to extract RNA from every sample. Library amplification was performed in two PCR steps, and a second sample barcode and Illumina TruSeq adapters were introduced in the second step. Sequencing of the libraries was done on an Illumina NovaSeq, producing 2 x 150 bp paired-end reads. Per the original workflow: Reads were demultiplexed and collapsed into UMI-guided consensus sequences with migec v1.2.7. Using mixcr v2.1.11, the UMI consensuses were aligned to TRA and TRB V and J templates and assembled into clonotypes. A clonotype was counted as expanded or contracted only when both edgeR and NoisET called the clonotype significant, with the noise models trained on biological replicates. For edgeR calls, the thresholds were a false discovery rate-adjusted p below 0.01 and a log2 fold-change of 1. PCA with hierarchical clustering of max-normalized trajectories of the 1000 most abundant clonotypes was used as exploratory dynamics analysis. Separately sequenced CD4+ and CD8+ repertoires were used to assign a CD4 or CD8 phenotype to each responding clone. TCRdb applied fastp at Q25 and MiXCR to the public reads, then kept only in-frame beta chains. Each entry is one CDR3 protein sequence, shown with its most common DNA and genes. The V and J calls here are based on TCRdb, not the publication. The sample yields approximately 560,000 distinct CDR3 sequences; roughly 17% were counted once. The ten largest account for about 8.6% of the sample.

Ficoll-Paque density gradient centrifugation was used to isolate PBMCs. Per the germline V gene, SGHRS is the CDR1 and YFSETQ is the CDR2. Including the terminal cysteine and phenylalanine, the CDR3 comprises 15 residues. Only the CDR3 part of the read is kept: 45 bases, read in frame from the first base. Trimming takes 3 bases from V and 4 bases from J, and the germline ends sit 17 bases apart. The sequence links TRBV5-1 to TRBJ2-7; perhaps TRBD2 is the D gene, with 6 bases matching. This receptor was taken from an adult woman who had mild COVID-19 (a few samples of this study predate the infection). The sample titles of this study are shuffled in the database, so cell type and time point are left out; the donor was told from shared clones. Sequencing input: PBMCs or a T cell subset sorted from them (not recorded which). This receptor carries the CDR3 CASSYGWEARYEQYF. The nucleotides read TGCGCCAGCAGCTACGGTTGGGAGGCCAGATACGAGCAGTACTTC.